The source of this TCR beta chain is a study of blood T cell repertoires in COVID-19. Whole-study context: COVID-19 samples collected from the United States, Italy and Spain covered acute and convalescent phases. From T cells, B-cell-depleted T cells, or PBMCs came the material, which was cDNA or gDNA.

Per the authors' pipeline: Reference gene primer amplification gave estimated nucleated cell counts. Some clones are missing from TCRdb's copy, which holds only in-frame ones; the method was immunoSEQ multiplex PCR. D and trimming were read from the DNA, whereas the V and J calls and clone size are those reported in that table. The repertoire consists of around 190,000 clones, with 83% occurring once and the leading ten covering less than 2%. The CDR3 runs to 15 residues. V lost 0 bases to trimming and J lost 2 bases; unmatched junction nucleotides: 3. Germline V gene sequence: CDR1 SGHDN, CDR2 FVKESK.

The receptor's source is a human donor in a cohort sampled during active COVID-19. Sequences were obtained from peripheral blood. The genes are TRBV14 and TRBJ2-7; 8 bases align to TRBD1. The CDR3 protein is CASSQDPDRAYEQYF. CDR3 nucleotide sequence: TGTGCCAGCAGCCAAGATCCGGACAGGGCCTACGAGCAGTACTTC.